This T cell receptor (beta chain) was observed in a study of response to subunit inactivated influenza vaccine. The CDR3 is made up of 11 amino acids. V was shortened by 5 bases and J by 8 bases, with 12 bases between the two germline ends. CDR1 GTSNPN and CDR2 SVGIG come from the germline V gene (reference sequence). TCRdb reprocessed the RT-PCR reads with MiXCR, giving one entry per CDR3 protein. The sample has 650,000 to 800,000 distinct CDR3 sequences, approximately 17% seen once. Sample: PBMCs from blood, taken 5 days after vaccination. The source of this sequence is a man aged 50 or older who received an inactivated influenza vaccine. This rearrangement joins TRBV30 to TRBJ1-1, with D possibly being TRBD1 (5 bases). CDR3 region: CAWGRGGEAFF. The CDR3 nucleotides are TGTGCCTGGGGAAGGGGCGGAGAAGCTTTCTTT.